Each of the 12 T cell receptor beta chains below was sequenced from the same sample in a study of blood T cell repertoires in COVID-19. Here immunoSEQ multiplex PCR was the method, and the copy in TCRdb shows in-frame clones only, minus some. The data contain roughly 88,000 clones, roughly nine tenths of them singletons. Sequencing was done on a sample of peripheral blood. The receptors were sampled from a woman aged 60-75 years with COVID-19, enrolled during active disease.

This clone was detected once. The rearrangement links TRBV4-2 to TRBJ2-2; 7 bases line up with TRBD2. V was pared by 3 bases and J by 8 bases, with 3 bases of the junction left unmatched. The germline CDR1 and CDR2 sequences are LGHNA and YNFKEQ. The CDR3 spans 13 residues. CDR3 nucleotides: TGTGCCAGCAGCCAGGGGGGGAGAGGGGAGCTGTTTTTT. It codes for CASSQGGRGELFF.

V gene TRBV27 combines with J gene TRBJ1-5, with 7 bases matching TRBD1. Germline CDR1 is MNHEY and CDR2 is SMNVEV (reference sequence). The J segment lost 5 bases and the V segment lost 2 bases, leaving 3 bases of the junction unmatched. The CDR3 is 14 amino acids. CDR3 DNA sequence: TGTGCCAGCAGTTTAATTCAGGGGGATCAGCCCCAGCATTTT. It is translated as CASSLIQGDQPQHF.

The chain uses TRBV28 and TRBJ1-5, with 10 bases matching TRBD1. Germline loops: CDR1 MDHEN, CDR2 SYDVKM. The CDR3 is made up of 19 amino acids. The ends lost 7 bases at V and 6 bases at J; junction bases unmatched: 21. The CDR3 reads CASIMSPGQGNVVGQPQHF. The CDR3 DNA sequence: TGTGCCAGCATTATGTCCCCGGGACAGGGGAATGTTGTGGGTCAGCCCCAGCATTTT.

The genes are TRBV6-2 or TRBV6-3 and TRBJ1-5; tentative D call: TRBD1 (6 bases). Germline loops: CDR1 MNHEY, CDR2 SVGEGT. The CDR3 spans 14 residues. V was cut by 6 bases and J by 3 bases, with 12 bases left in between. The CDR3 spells CASSVQGTNQPQHF. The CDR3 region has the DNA TGTGCCAGCAGCGTACAGGGTACCAATCAGCCCCAGCATTTT.

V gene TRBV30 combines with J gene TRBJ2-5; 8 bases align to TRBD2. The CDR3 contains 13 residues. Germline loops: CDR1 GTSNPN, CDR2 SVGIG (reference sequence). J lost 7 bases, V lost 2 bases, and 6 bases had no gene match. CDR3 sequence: CAWSWSGGSTQYF. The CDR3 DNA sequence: TGTGCCTGGAGTTGGAGCGGGGGTTCGACCCAGTACTTC.

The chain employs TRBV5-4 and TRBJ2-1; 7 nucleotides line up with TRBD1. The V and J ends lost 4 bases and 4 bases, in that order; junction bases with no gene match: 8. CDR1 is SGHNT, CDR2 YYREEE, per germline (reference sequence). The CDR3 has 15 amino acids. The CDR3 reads CASSPGPGGYNEQFF. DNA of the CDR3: TGTGCCAGCAGCCCGGGCCCAGGGGGTTACAATGAGCAGTTCTTC.

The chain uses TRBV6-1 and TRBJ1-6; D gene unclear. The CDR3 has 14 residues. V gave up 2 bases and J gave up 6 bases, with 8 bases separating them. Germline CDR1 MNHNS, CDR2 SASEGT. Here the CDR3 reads CASSEFSLNSPLHF. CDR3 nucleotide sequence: TGTGCCAGCAGTGAATTTAGCCTTAATTCACCCCTCCACTTT.

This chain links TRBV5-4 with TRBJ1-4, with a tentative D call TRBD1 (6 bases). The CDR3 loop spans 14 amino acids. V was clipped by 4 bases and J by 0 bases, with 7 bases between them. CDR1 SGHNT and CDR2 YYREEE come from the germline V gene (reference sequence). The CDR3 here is CASSRTATNEKLFF. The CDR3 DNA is TGTGCCAGCAGCAGGACAGCAACTAATGAAAAACTGTTTTTT.

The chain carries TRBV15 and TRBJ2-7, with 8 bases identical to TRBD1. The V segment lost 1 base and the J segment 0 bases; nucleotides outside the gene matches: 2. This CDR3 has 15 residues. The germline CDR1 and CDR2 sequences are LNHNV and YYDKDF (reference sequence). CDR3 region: CATSRGGQGSYEQYF. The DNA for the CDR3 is TGTGCCACCAGCAGAGGCGGACAGGGCTCCTACGAGCAGTACTTC.

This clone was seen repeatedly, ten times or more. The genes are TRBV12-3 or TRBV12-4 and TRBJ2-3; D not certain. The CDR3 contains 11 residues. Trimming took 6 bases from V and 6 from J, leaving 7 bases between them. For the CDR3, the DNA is TGTGCCAGCAGCGTATCCGATACGCAGTATTTT. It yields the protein CASSVSDTQYF.

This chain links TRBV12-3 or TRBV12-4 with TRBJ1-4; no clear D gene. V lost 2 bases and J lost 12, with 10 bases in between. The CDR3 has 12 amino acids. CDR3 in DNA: TGTGCCAGCAGTTTATCAGTCACAGAACTGTTTTTT. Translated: CASSLSVTELFF.

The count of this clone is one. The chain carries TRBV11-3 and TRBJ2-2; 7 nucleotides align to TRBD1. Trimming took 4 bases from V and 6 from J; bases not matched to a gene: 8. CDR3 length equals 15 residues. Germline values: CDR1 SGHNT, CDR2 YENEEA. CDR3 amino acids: CASSSPGQGAGELFF. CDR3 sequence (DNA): TGTGCCAGCAGCTCACCAGGGCAGGGGGCCGGGGAGCTGTTTTTT.